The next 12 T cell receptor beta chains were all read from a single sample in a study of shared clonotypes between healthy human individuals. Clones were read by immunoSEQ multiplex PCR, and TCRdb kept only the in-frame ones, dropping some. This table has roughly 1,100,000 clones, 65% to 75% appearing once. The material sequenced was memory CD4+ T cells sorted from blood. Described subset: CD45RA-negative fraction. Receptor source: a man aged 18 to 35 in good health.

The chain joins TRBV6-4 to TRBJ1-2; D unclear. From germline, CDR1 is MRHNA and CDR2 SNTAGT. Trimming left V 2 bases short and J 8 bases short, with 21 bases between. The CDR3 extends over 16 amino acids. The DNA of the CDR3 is TGTGCCAGCAGTGACGCGGCAGGTGGCCCACTCGGGGGCTACACCTTC. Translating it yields CASSDAAGGPLGGYTF.

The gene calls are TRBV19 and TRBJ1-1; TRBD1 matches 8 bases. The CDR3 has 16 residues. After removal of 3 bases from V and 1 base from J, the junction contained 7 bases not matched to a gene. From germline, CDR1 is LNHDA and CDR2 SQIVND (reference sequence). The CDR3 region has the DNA TGTGCCAGTAGTATCGGGGCAGGGGGCGCGAACACTGAAGCTTTCTTT. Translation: CASSIGAGGANTEAFF.

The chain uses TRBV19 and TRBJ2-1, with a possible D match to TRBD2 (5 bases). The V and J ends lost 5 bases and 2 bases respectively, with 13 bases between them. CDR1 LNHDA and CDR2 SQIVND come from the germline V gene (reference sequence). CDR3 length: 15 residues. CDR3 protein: CASSRAGRAYNEQFF. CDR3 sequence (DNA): TGTGCCAGTAGTCGTGCCGGGCGGGCCTACAATGAGCAGTTCTTC. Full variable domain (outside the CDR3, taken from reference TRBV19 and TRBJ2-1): DGGITQSPKYLFRKEGQNVTLSCEQNLNHDAMYWYRQDPGQGLRLIYYSQIVNDFQKGDIAEGYSVSREKKESFPLTVTSAQKNPTAFYLCASSRAGRAYNEQFFGPGTRLTVL.

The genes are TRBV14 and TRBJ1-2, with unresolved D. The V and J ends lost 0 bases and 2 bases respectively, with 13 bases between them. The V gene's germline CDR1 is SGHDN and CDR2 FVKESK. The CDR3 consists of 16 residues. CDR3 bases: TGTGCCAGCAGCCAAGATCATCACGCAGCGAACTATGGCTACACCTTC. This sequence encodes CASSQDHHAANYGYTF.

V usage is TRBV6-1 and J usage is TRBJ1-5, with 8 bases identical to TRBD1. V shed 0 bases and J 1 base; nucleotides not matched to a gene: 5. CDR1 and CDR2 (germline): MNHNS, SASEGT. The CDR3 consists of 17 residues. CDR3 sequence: CASSEATGVWSNQPQHF. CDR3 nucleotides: TGTGCCAGCAGTGAAGCGACAGGGGTCTGGAGCAATCAGCCCCAGCATTTT.

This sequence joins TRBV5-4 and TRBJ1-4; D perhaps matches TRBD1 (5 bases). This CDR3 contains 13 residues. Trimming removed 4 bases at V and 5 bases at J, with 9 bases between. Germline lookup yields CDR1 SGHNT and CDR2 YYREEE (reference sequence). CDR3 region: CASSRGPNEKLFF. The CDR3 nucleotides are TGTGCCAGCAGCCGGGGCCCAAATGAAAAACTGTTTTTT.

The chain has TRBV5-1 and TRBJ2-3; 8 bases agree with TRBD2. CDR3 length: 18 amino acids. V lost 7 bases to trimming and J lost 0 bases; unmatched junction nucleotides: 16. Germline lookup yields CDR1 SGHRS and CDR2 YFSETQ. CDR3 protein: CASGGSAGAPRSTDTQYF. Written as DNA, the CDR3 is TGCGCCAGCGGGGGATCAGCGGGGGCCCCTAGGAGCACAGATACGCAGTATTTT.

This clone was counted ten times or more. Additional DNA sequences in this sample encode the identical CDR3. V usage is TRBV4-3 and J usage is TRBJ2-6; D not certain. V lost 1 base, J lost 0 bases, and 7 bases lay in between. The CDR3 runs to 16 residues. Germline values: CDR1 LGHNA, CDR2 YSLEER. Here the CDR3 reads CASSQGHPSGANVLTF. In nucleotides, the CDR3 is TGCGCCAGCAGCCAAGGACATCCCTCTGGGGCCAACGTCCTGACTTTC.

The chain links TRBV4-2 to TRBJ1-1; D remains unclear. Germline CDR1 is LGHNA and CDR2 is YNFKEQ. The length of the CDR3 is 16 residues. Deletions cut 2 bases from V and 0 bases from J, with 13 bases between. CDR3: CASSQRLQYLNTEAFF. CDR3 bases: TGTGCCAGCAGCCAAAGGCTGCAGTACTTGAACACTGAAGCTTTCTTT.

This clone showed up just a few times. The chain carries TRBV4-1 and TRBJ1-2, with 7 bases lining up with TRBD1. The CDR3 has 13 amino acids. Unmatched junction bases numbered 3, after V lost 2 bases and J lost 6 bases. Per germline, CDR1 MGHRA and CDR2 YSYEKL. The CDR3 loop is CASSQPQGNGYTF. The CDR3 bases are TGCGCCAGCAGCCAACCACAGGGGAATGGCTACACCTTC.

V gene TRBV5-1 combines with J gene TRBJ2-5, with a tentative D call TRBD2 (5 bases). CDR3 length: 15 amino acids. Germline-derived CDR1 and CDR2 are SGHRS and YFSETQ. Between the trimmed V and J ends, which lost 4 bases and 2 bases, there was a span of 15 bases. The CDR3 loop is CASSLLEEAQETQYF. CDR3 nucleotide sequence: TGCGCCAGCAGCCTACTCGAGGAGGCTCAAGAGACCCAGTACTTC.

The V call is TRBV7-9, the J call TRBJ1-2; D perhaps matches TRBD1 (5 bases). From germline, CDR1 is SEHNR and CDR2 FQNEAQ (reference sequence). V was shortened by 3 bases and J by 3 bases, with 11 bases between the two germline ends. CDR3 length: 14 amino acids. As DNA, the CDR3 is TGTGCCAGCAGCTTCTGGGGGTCCGACTATGGCTACACCTTC. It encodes CASSFWGSDYGYTF.